A selection of T cell receptor beta chains follows, all from one sample in a study of control samples from healthy donors and cancer patients. Using immunoSEQ multiplex PCR, the repertoire was profiled, and TCRdb retains in-frame clones only, with some absent. The sample lists about 410,000 clones, more than 80% occurring once. Sequencing was performed on PBMCs. These receptors were collected from a man aged 35 to 55 with head and neck cancer. CDR3s include the opening cysteine and the closing phenylalanine or tryptophan. Fields, in order: V gene, J gene, D gene, clone size, CDR3 DNA, CDR3 protein. D genes are given only for firm matches. Clone size is shown for a subset of rows, as once, few, many or a class of expanded clone.

TRBV7-2	TRBJ2-7	TRBD2	NA	TGTGCCAGCAGCCGGGAGGGAGGGGTCACCTACGAGCAGTACTTC	CASSREGGVTYEQYF
TRBV7-2	TRBJ2-7	NA	NA	TGTGCCAGCAGCTTAACAGGGAACTACGAGCAGTACTTC	CASSLTGNYEQYF
TRBV7-8	TRBJ2-1	TRBD1	NA	TGTGCCAGCAGCTGGGGGACAGGTTTTCGGGGTGAGCAGTTCTTC	CASSWGTGFRGEQFF
TRBV10-1	TRBJ2-7	TRBD2	once	TGCGCCAGCAGTGATTCGACTAGCGGCTCCTACGAGCAGTACTTC	CASSDSTSGSYEQYF
TRBV11-2	TRBJ2-5	NA	once	TGTGCCAGCCGACAGCGGCAAGAGACCCAGTACTTC	CASRQRQETQYF
TRBV19	TRBJ1-1	NA	once	TGTGCCAGTAGTGCGACCTTGAACACTGAAGCTTTCTTT	CASSATLNTEAFF
TRBV7-2	TRBJ1-1	NA	NA	TGTGCCAGCAGCTTTCAGGGGAGGAACACTGAAGCTTTCTTT	CASSFQGRNTEAFF
TRBV12-5	TRBJ2-5	NA	few	TGTGCTAGTGGCCCGGGGGAAGAGACCCAGTACTTC	CASGPGEETQYF
TRBV21-1	TRBJ2-1	NA	NA	TGTGCCAGCAGCAAACAGTTCCCCCGGGACACCCAATCCTGGGATGAGCAGTTCTTC	CASSKQFPRDTQSWDEQFF
TRBV6-2/TRBV6-3	TRBJ1-5	TRBD1	many	TGTGCCAGCAGTACCCTAGGGGGCAGGGGGCAAAGTCAGCCCCAGCATTTT	CASSTLGGRGQSQPQHF
TRBV6-6	TRBJ1-6	NA	few	TGTGCCAGCAGTTACGCAGGGGCCGGGGATTCACCCCTCCACTTT	CASSYAGAGDSPLHF
TRBV6-5	TRBJ1-4	NA	NA	TGTGCCAGCAAGGCGGCGGGGAATGGTGAAAAACTGTTTTTT	CASKAAGNGEKLFF
TRBV19	TRBJ2-7	TRBD1	NA	TGTGCCAGTAGTGTTGGACAGGGAGCGATCTACGAGCAGTACTTC	CASSVGQGAIYEQYF
TRBV2	TRBJ1-4	NA	NA	TGTGCCAGCAGTGGGCTTCGGAGGGATGAAAAACTGTTTTTT	CASSGLRRDEKLFF
TRBV11-2	TRBJ2-1	NA	NA	TGTGCCAGCAGCAACCCACGAGGACGGACCAATGAGCAGTTCTTC	CASSNPRGRTNEQFF
TRBV6-2/TRBV6-3	TRBJ2-5	NA	NA	TGTGCCAGCAGTTACTCTCTCCCAGTGGAGACCCAGTACTTC	CASSYSLPVETQYF
TRBV5-6	TRBJ1-6	TRBD1	NA	TGTGCCAGCAGCTTCGATTCAGGGGGCTATAATTCACCCCTCCACTTT	CASSFDSGGYNSPLHF
TRBV19	TRBJ1-5	NA	NA	TGTGCCAGTAGTATATACGGTAGCAATCAGCCCCAGCATTTT	CASSIYGSNQPQHF
TRBV11-2	TRBJ1-3	NA	NA	TGTGCCAGCAGCATAGTGTTGTGGGACTCTGGAAACACCATATATTTT	CASSIVLWDSGNTIYF
TRBV6-1	TRBJ1-2	NA	NA	TGTGCCAGCAGTGAAGCGCCCTCTAACTATGGCTACACCTTC	CASSEAPSNYGYTF
TRBV28	TRBJ2-5	TRBD2	NA	TGTGCCAGCAGTTTTTCACTAGCGGAGCCCCAAGAGACCCAGTACTTC	CASSFSLAEPQETQYF
TRBV19	TRBJ2-6	NA	once	TGTGCCAGTAGTAACGCCAGAGAAGTTGGGGCCAACGTCCTGACTTTC	CASSNAREVGANVLTF
TRBV6-5	TRBJ2-7	TRBD1	NA	TGTGCCAGCAGCATAGGACAGGGGAATTCCTACGAGCAGTACTTC	CASSIGQGNSYEQYF
TRBV13	TRBJ1-1	NA	NA	TGTGCCAGCAGCTTAGGGAACAAAATGAACACTGAAGCTTTCTTT	CASSLGNKMNTEAFF
TRBV6-5	TRBJ2-7	TRBD2	NA	TGTGCCAGCAGTTACACTAGCGGGAGCTCCTACGAGCAGTACTTC	CASSYTSGSSYEQYF
TRBV11-3	TRBJ2-1	TRBD1	NA	TGTGCCAGCAGTCTATCCGGGACAGAACTCTACAATGAGCAGTTCTTC	CASSLSGTELYNEQFF
TRBV6-1	TRBJ1-3	NA	NA	TGTGCCAGCAGTGAACATCTACAGGACGGAAACACCATATATTTT	CASSEHLQDGNTIYF
TRBV28	TRBJ1-6	NA	NA	TGTGCCAGCAGTCCCAGGGAGCCGAATTCACCCCTCCACTTT	CASSPREPNSPLHF
TRBV11-3	TRBJ1-1	NA	NA	TGTGCCAGCGGCAACCCAGAGAACACTGAAGCTTTCTTT	CASGNPENTEAFF
TRBV18	TRBJ2-1	NA	few	TGTGCCAGCTCACCGCGAGAGTACAATGAGCAGTTCTTC	CASSPREYNEQFF